This record looks at one TCR beta chain sequence and its context. Its matching antigen is unknown. In germline, CDR1 is LGHNA, CDR2 YSLEER. This CDR3 is built from 12 residues. V lost 0 bases and J 4 bases, leaving 4 bases between the germline ends. The data belong to a study of naive and memory T cell subsets. An equimolar mix of two oligonucleotides served as the beta constant-region primer for TRBC1 and TRBC2. The ligated cDNA underwent four PCR rounds using SP2 and nested alpha and beta constant-region primers. TCRdb called the UMI-ligation and nested PCR reads again in MiXCR, with one record for every CDR3 protein. The sample lists just over 80,000 distinct CDR3 sequences, about 8.2% occurring once. The study, taken as a whole, reports: A few larger clonotypes appeared in naive repertoires, especially CD8, possibly memory cells re-expressing CD45RA. From naive to CM, EM and EMRA, diversity decreased and Gini increased.

Sequential positive selection took CD4 T cells first, then CD8 T cells. The rearrangement links TRBV4-3 to TRBJ2-7; D not certain. This sequence was found in a human donor in good health. Sequenced material: naive CD8+ T cells from blood. CDR3 in DNA: TGCGCCAGCAGCCAAGATGGGTACGAGCAGTACTTC. Amino acid sequence: CASSQDGYEQYF.